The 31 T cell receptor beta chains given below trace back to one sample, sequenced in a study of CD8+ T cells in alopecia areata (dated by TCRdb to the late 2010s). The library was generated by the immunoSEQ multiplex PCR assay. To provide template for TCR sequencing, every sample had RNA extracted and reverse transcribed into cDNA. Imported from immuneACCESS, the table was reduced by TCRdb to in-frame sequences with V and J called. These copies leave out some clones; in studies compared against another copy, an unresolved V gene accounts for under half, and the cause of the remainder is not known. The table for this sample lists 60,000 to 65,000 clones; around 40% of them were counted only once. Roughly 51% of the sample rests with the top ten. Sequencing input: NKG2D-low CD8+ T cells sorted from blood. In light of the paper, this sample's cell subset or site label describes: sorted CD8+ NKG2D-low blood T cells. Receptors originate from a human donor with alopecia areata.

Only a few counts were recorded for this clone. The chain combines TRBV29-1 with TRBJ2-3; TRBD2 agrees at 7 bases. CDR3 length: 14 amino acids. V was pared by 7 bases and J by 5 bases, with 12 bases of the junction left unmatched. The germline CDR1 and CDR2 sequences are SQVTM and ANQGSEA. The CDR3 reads CSANEGGPQDTQYF. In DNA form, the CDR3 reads TGCAGCGCGAATGAGGGAGGGCCACAAGATACGCAGTATTTT.

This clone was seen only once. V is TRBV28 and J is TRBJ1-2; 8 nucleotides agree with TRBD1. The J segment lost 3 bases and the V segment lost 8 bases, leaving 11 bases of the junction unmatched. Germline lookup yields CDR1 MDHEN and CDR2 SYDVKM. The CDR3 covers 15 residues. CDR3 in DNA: TGTGCCAGCGCAGACAGGGGAGCTTGGGACTATGGCTACACCTTC. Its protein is CASADRGAWDYGYTF.

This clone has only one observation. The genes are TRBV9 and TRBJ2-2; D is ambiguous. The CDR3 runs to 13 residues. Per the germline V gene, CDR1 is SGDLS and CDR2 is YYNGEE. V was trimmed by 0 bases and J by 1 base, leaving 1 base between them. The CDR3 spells CASSVGNTGELFF. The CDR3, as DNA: TGTGCCAGCAGCGTAGGGAACACCGGGGAGCTGTTTTTT. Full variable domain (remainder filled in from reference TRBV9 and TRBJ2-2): DSGVTQTPKHLITATGQRVTLRCSPRSGDLSVYWYQQSLDQGLQFLIQYYNGEERAKGNILERFSAQQFPDLHSELNLSSLELGDSALYFCASSVGNTGELFFGEGSRLTVL.

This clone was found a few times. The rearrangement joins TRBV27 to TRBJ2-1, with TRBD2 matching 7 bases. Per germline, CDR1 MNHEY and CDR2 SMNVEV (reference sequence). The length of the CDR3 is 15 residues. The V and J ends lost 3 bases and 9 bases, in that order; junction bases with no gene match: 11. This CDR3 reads CASSFSGGTSFEQFF. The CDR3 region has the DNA TGTGCCAGCAGTTTTTCGGGAGGTACCTCCTTTGAGCAGTTCTTC.

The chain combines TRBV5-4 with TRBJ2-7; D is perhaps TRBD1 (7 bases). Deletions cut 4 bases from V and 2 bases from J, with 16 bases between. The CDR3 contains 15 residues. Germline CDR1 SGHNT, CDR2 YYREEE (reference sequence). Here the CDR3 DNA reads TGTGCCAGCAGCCAGGAGGGGACAGTGACCTACGAGCAGTACTTC. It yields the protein CASSQEGTVTYEQYF.

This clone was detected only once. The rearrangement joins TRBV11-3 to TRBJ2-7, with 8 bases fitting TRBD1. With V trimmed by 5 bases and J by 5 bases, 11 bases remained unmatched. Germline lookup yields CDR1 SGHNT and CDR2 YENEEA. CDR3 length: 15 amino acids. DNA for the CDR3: TGTGCCAGCAGCGATGACAGGGGAAACGGCCACGAGCAGTACTTC. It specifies CASSDDRGNGHEQYF.

CDR3 amino acids: CASSGEGGAGDIQYF. The CDR3 DNA reads TGTGCCAGTAGTGGGGAGGGAGGCGCGGGTGACATTCAGTACTTC. The V call is TRBV19, the J call TRBJ2-4; TRBD2 agrees at 7 bases. CDR1 and CDR2 (germline): LNHDA, SQIVND (reference sequence). This CDR3 spans 15 amino acids. J gave up 8 bases and V 5 bases, and 12 bases lay outside the gene matches.

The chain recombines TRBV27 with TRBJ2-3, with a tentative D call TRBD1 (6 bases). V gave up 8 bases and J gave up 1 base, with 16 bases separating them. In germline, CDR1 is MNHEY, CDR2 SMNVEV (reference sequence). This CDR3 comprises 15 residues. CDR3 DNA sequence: TGTGCCAGCGCGATTAGGGGGTCCCGCACAGATACGCAGTATTTT. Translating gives CASAIRGSRTDTQYF.

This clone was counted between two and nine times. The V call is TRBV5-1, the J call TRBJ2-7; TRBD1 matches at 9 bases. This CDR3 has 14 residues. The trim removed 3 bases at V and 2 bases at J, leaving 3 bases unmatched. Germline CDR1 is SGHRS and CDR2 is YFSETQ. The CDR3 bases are TGCGCCAGCAGCTGGGGACAGGGAGCCTACGAGCAGTACTTC. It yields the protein CASSWGQGAYEQYF.

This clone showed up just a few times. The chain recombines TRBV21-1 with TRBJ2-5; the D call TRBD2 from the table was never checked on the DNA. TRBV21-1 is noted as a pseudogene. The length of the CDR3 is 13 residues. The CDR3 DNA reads TGTGCCAGCAAGGGCAGGGAGGGGGAGACCCAGTACTTC. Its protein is CASKGREGETQYF.

In DNA, the CDR3 is TGTGCCAGCAGGGGGTCCGGGACAGTGGGACAAACCTACGAGCAGTACTTC. Translated: CASRGSGTVGQTYEQYF. The V call is TRBV2, the J call TRBJ2-7; 7 bases map to TRBD1. The J segment lost 2 bases and the V segment lost 6 bases, leaving 16 bases of the junction unmatched. The CDR3 sequence is 17 residues long. The V gene's germline CDR1 is SNHLY and CDR2 FYNNEI.

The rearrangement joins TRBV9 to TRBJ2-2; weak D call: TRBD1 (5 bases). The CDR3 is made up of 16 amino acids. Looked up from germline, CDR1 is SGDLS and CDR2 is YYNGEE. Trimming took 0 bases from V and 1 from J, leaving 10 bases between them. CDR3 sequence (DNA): TGTGCCAGCAGCGTAGAAGGTGACAGGAACACCGGGGAGCTGTTTTTT. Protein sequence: CASSVEGDRNTGELFF. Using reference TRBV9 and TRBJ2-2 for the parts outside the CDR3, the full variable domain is DSGVTQTPKHLITATGQRVTLRCSPRSGDLSVYWYQQSLDQGLQFLIQYYNGEERAKGNILERFSAQQFPDLHSELNLSSLELGDSALYFCASSVEGDRNTGELFFGEGSRLTVL.

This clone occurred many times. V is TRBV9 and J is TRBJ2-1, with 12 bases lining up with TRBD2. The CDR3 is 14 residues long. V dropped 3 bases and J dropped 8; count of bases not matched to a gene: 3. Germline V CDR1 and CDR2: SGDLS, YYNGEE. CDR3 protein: CASSASGGADEQFF. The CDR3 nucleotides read TGTGCCAGCAGCGCTAGCGGGGGGGCTGATGAGCAGTTCTTC. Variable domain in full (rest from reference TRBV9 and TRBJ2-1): DSGVTQTPKHLITATGQRVTLRCSPRSGDLSVYWYQQSLDQGLQFLIQYYNGEERAKGNILERFSAQQFPDLHSELNLSSLELGDSALYFCASSASGGADEQFFGPGTRLTVL.

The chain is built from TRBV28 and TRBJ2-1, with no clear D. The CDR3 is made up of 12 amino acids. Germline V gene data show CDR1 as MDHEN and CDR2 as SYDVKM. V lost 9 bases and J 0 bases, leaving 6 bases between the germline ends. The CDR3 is CASQVSYNEQFF. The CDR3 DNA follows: TGTGCCAGTCAAGTCTCCTACAATGAGCAGTTCTTC. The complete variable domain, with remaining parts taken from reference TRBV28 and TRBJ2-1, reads DVKVTQSSRYLVKRTGEKVFLECVQDMDHENMFWYRQDPGLGLRLIYFSYDVKMKEKGDIPEGYSVSREKKERFSLILESASTNQTSMYLCASQVSYNEQFFGPGTRLTVL.

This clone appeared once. CDR3 protein: CASSHDREEAFF. The CDR3 region has the DNA TGCGCCAGCAGCCACGACAGGGAGGAAGCTTTCTTT. The J gene is TRBJ1-1, the V gene TRBV5-1; 7 positions agree with TRBD1. The CDR3 runs to 12 residues. In germline, CDR1 is SGHRS, CDR2 YFSETQ. The ends lost 4 bases at V and 8 bases at J; junction bases unmatched: 5.

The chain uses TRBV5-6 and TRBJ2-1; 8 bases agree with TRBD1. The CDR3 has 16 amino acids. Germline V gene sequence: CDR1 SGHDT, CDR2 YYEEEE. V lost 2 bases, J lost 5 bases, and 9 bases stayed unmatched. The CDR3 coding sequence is TGTGCCAGCAGCTTCCGAGGCAGGGGGCGTCACAATGAGCAGTTCTTC. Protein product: CASSFRGRGRHNEQFF.

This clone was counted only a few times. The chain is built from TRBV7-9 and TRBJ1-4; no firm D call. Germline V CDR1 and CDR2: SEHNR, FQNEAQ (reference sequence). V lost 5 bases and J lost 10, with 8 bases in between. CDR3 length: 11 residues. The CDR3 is CASSPEGKLFF. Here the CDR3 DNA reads TGTGCCAGCAGCCCCGAGGGAAAACTGTTTTTT.

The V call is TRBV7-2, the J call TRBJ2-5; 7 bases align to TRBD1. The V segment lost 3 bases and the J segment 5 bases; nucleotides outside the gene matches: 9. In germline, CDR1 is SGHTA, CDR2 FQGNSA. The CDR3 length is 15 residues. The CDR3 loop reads CASSFGQGVWETQYF. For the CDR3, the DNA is TGTGCCAGCAGCTTCGGCCAGGGGGTTTGGGAGACCCAGTACTTC. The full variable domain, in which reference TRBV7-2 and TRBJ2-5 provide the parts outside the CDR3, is GAGVSQSPSNKVTEKGKDVELRCDPISGHTALYWYRQSLGQGLEFLIYFQGNSAPDKSGLPSDRFSAERTGGSVSTLTIQRTQQEDSAVYLCASSFGQGVWETQYFGPGTRLLVL.

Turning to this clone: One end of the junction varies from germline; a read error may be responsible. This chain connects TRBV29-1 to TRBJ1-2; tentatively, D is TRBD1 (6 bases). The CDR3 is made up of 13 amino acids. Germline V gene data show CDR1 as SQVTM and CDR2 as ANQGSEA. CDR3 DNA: TGCAGCGTTGACGAGGGGGTGGTCTATGGCCACACCTTC. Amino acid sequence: CSVDEGVVYGHTF.

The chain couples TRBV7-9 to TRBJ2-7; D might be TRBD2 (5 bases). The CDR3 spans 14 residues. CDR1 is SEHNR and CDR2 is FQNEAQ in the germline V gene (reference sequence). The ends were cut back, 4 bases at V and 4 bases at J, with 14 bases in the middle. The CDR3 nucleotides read TGTGCCAGCAGCTCGACCCCACGGGATTACGAGCAGTACTTC. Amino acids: CASSSTPRDYEQYF. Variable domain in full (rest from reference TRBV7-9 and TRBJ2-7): DTGVSQNPRHKITKRGQNVTFRCDPISEHNRLYWYRQTLGQGPEFLTYFQNEAQLEKSRLLSDRFSAERPKGSFSTLEIQRTEQGDSAMYLCASSSTPRDYEQYFGPGTRLTVT.

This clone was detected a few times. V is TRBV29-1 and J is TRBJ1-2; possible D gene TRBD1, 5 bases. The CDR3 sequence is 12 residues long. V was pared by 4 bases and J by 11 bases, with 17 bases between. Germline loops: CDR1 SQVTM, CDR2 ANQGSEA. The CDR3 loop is CSVVRQGGRYTF. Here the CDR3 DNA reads TGCAGCGTTGTGAGGCAGGGAGGAAGATACACCTTC.

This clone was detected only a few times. The CDR3 nucleotides read TGCAGCGCCGGACAGGGGGCTTCATACGAGCAGTACTTC. It yields the protein CSAGQGASYEQYF. The rearrangement links TRBV29-1 to TRBJ2-7; 11 bases agree with TRBD1. Germline CDR1 is SQVTM and CDR2 is ANQGSEA. The junction had 6 bases not matched to a gene; V was cut back by 7 bases and J by 4 bases. The CDR3 consists of 13 residues.

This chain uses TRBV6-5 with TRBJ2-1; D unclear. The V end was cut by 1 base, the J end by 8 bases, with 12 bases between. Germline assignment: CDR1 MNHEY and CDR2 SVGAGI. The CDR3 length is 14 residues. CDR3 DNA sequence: TGTGCCAGCAGTTACTTCGACTCGAACGATGAGCAGTTCTTC. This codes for CASSYFDSNDEQFF.

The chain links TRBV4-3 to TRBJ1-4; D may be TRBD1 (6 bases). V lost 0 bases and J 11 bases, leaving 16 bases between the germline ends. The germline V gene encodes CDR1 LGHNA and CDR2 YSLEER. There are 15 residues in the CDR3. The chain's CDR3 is CASSQDKRTDGKLFF. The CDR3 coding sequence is TGCGCCAGCAGCCAAGATAAAAGGACAGACGGGAAACTGTTTTTT.

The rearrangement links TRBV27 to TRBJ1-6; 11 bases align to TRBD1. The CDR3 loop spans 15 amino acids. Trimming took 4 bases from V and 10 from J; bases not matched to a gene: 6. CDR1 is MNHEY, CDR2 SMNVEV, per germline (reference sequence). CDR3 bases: TGTGCCAGCAGTTCCCCGGGACAGGGGGACTCACCCCTCCACTTT. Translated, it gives CASSSPGQGDSPLHF.

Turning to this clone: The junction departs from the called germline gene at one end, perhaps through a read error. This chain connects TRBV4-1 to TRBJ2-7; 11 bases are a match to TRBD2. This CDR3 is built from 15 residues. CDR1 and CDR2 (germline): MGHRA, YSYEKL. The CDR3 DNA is TGTGCCAGCAGATCGACTAGCGGGGACGCCTACGAGCAGTACTTC. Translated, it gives CASRSTSGDAYEQYF.

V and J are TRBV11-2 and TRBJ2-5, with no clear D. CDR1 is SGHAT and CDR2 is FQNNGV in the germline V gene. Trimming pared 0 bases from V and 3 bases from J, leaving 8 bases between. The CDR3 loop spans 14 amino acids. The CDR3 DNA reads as TGTGCCAGCAGCTTAGAGCACCAAAAAGAGACCCAGTACTTC. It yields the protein CASSLEHQKETQYF.

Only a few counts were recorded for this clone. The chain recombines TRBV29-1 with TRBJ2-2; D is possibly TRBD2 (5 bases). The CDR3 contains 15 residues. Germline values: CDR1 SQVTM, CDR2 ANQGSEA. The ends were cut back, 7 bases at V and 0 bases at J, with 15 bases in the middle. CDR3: CSAISERSNTGELFF. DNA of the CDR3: TGCAGCGCCATAAGTGAGCGGTCGAACACCGGGGAGCTGTTTTTT.

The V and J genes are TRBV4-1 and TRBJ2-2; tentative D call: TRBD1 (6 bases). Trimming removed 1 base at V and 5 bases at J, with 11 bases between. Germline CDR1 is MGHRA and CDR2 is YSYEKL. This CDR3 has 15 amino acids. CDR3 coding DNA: TGCGCCAGCAGCCAAGTGACAGGCGGGACCGGGGAGCTGTTTTTT. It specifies CASSQVTGGTGELFF.

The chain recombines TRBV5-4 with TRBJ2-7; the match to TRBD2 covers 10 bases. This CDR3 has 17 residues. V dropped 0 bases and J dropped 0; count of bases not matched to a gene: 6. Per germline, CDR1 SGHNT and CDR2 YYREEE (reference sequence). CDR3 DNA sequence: TGTGCCAGCAGCTTGGGGCTAGCGGGAGCCTTCTCCTACGAGCAGTACTTC. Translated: CASSLGLAGAFSYEQYF.

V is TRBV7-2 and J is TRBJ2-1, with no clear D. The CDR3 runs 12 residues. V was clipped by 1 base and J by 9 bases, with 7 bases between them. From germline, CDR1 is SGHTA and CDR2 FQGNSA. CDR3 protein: CASSLGGTEQFF. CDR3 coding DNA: TGTGCCAGCAGCTTAGGGGGTACTGAGCAGTTCTTC.